This TCR beta chain was captured in a study of T cell responses to AZD1222 COVID-19 vaccine. Study as a whole: Second-dose timings of about 4 or about 12 weeks were pooled.

The assay was immunoSEQ multiplex PCR, and TCRdb's table has in-frame clones only and misses some. The data hold around 170,000 clones, with roughly 91% observed a single time. Remarks on this clone: Its specificity is not known.

General study results and limits: Only 6 or 7 individuals given AZD1222 were seropositive at baseline. Most donors were white British and more were female, and clonal diversity was possibly underestimated. With two AZD1222 doses given, Spike-specific TCR breadth and depth both rose.

Source: peripheral blood, taken on day 0 of AZD1222 vaccination. The sequence was obtained from an adult in good health.

This chain's CDR3 is CAISEQGYEQYF. DNA for the CDR3: TGTGCCATCAGTGAACAGGGCTACGAGCAGTACTTC. V and J are TRBV10-3 and TRBJ2-7, with D possibly matching TRBD1 (6 bases). Germline lookup yields CDR1 ENHRY and CDR2 SYGVKD. V dropped 3 bases and J dropped 3 bases, with 6 bases sitting between them. The CDR3 has 12 residues.